This T cell receptor beta chain was found in a study of blood T cell repertoires in COVID-19. The overall study: Samples taken during acute and convalescent COVID-19 were collected in the United States, Italy and Spain.

Cohorts were assigned according to the clinical history that participants reported. The CDR3 sequence is 16 residues long. Germline lookup yields CDR1 MNHEY and CDR2 SVGAGI. V trimming: 0 bases; J trimming: 2 bases; junction bases outside the gene matches: 6. Libraries were prepared by immunoSEQ multiplex PCR; TCRdb keeps only in-frame clonotypes and omits some of them. The data contain about 310,000 clones, 89% of them seen just once; the ten biggest clones take up about 9.9%. This TCR derives from a middle-aged woman who had recovered from COVID-19. Material for sequencing was PBMCs or T cells enriched from blood (not recorded which). This chain links TRBV6-5 with TRBJ2-5; 7 bases align to TRBD1. The CDR3: CASSYSPTQGQETQYF. The CDR3 DNA reads TGTGCCAGCAGTTACTCGCCGACACAGGGGCAAGAGACCCAGTACTTC.